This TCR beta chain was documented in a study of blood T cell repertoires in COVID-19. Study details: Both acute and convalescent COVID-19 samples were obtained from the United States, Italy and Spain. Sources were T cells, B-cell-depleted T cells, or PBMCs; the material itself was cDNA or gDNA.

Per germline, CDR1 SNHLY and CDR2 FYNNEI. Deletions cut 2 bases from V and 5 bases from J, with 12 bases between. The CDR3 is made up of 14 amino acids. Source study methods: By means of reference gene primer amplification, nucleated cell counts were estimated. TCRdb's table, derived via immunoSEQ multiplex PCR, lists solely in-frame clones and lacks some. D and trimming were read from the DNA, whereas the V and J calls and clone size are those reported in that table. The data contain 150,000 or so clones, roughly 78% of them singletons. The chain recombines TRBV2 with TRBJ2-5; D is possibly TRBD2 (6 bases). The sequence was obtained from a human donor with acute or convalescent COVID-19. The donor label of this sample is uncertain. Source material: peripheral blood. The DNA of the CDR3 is TGTGCCAGCAGTGAACTAGCGATGGTTGAGACCCAGTACTTC. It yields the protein CASSELAMVETQYF. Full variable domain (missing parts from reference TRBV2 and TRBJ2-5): EPEVTQTPSHQVTQMGQEVILRCVPISNHLYFYWYRQILGQKVEFLVSFYNNEISEKSEIFDDQFSVERPDGSNFTLKIRSTKLEDSAMYFCASSELAMVETQYFGPGTRLLVL.